The 31 T cell receptor beta chains below all came from one sample that was sequenced in a study of T-cell memory formation after mild COVID-19. TCRdb redid the calling of the 5' RACE reads with MiXCR, one entry per CDR3 protein. Seen here are more than 250,000 distinct CDR3 sequences, under 20% observed once, and the top ten hold roughly 20%. Sequencing used PBMCs or a T cell subset sorted from them (not recorded which). These receptors were taken from a man younger than 30 who had mild COVID-19 (a few samples of this study predate the infection). Cell type and time point are not known.

The V gene is TRBV6-6, the J gene TRBJ2-2; a weak D match, TRBD1 (6 bases). This CDR3 is built from 16 residues. The V gene lost 2 bases and the J gene lost 9 bases, with 19 bases spanning the gap. Germline V lookup: CDR1 MNHNY, CDR2 SVGAGI (reference sequence). CDR3 in amino acids: CASSYGGRGGIRELFF. CDR3 coding DNA: TGTGCCAGCAGTTACGGCGGCAGGGGTGGCATTCGGGAGCTGTTTTTT.

This clonotype was observed a few times. The V gene is TRBV5-1, the J gene TRBJ2-5, with 7 bases aligning to TRBD1. Trimming took 1 base from V and 1 from J; bases not matched to a gene: 7. The V gene's germline CDR1 is SGHRS and CDR2 YFSETQ. This CDR3 contains 16 residues. The CDR3 is CASSLSTGPFQETQYF. Written as DNA, the CDR3 is TGCGCCAGCAGCTTGTCGACAGGGCCCTTCCAAGAGACCCAGTACTTC.

CDR3 DNA: TGTGCCAGCAGTAATAGCGGGGGGCCAGGGAATGAGCAGTTCTTC. Translation: CASSNSGGPGNEQFF. The rearrangement links TRBV6-5 to TRBJ2-1; 10 positions agree with TRBD2. Germline V gene data show CDR1 as MNHEY and CDR2 as SVGAGI. J lost 7 bases, V lost 5 bases, and 8 bases had no gene match. The CDR3 has 15 amino acids.

The chain joins TRBV6-2 or TRBV6-3 to TRBJ1-3; D is ambiguous. Trimming took 5 bases from V and 4 from J, leaving 9 bases between them. The germline CDR1 and CDR2 sequences are MNHEY and SVGEGT. The CDR3 has 13 residues. CDR3 sequence: CASSRVRGNTIYF. CDR3 DNA sequence: TGTGCCAGCAGTCGAGTCCGGGGAAACACCATATATTTT.

The chain couples TRBV4-2 to TRBJ2-2; 16 bases map to TRBD2. Per the germline V gene, CDR1 is LGHNA and CDR2 is YNFKEQ. V lost 3 bases and J lost 6; bases outside the gene matches: 7. The CDR3 runs 18 residues. The CDR3 protein is CASSHTPGLAGGAGELFF. The CDR3 DNA reads TGTGCCAGCAGCCATACTCCGGGACTAGCGGGGGGGGCCGGGGAGCTGTTTTTT.

The table lists this clonotype with a few counts. The chain combines TRBV10-3 with TRBJ2-1; no reliable D call. Germline values: CDR1 ENHRY, CDR2 SYGVKD. V lost 4 bases to trimming and J lost 7 bases, with 17 bases between them. The CDR3 contains 15 residues. In DNA form, the CDR3 reads TGTGCCATCAGTGGCGCCTCCCCTTTGATTAATGAGCAGTTCTTC. Amino acids: CAISGASPLINEQFF.

This clonotype has only a few counts. The chain employs TRBV9 and TRBJ2-1; perhaps TRBD2 as D (6 bases). The CDR3 contains 15 residues. Trimming took off 3 bases at V and 6 bases at J, with 16 bases between the two ends. CDR1 is SGDLS, CDR2 YYNGEE, per germline. The CDR3 nucleotides read TGTGCCAGCAGCGGCGCCCATGGACTATTCAATGAGCAGTTCTTC. Encoded protein: CASSGAHGLFNEQFF.

CDR3 residues: CASSFGPIQETQYF. CDR3 DNA: TGTGCCAGCAGTTTTGGGCCGATCCAAGAGACCCAGTACTTC. V usage is TRBV12-3 or TRBV12-4 and J usage is TRBJ2-5; D remains unclear. V dropped 3 bases and J dropped 1 base, with 9 bases sitting between them. The CDR3 contains 14 residues.

This clonotype was seen a few times. The rearrangement uses TRBV4-3 and TRBJ1-1, with TRBD1 as a possible D gene (6 bases). Trimming removed 6 bases at V and 1 base at J, with 9 bases between. The germline gives CDR1 LGHNA, CDR2 YSLEER. The CDR3 has 13 residues. The CDR3 sequence is CASRVTGNTEAFF. DNA of the CDR3: TGCGCCAGCAGAGTGACAGGGAACACTGAAGCTTTCTTT.

The chain links TRBV12-3 or TRBV12-4 to TRBJ1-4; 9 nucleotides line up with TRBD1. V lost 7 bases to trimming and J lost 3 bases; unmatched junction nucleotides: 6. This CDR3 region has 15 residues. The CDR3 sequence is CASTLWDRANEKLFF. The DNA for the CDR3 is TGTGCCAGCACCCTTTGGGACAGGGCTAATGAAAAACTGTTTTTT.

The rearrangement links TRBV7-8 to TRBJ1-2, with D hard to call. Germline-derived CDR1 and CDR2 are SGHVS and FQNEAQ. Deletions cut 5 bases from V and 5 bases from J, with 9 bases between. CDR3 size: 12 residues. CDR3 region: CASSQSGYGYTF. The CDR3 region has the DNA TGTGCCAGCAGCCAAAGTGGTTATGGCTACACCTTC.

The chain is built from TRBV4-1 and TRBJ2-7, with D unresolved. CDR3 length: 16 residues. V lost 0 bases to trimming and J lost 3 bases, with 15 bases between them. In germline, CDR1 is MGHRA, CDR2 YSYEKL. The CDR3 sequence is CASSQEVGYGSYEQYF. CDR3 nucleotides: TGCGCCAGCAGCCAAGAAGTAGGCTACGGAAGCTACGAGCAGTACTTC.

This rearrangement joins TRBV5-1 to TRBJ1-4; D perhaps matches TRBD1 (5 bases). CDR1 is SGHRS, CDR2 YFSETQ, per germline. Trimming took 2 bases from V and 7 from J, leaving 12 bases between them. There are 14 residues in the CDR3. The CDR3 sequence is CASSFRGGGEKLFF. For the CDR3, the DNA is TGCGCCAGCAGCTTTAGGGGTGGAGGTGAAAAACTGTTTTTT.

This chain links TRBV9 with TRBJ2-3; D is unclear. V lost 0 bases and J 6 bases, leaving 11 bases between the germline ends. The CDR3 runs 14 residues. Germline V lookup: CDR1 SGDLS, CDR2 YYNGEE. In DNA form, the CDR3 reads TGTGCCAGCAGCGTAGCCACAGCTTGGGATACGCAGTATTTT. Translating gives CASSVATAWDTQYF.

At least ten counts were recorded for this clonotype. This chain links TRBV5-6 with TRBJ2-5; the D gene is possibly TRBD1 (6 bases). With 0 bases removed from V and 3 bases from J, the gap between germline ends came to 9 bases. The CDR3 is 14 residues long. The germline CDR1 and CDR2 sequences are SGHDT and YYEEEE. The CDR3 DNA follows: TGTGCCAGCAGCTTGGGGGCAGGGGAAGAGACCCAGTACTTC. Its translation is CASSLGAGEETQYF.

The V call is TRBV6-5, the J call TRBJ2-3; 7 positions match TRBD1. The V gene's germline CDR1 is MNHEY and CDR2 SVGAGI. J was trimmed by 3 bases and V by 5 bases; bases with no gene match: 5. CDR3 length: 14 amino acids. Written as DNA, the CDR3 is TGTGCCAGCAGTCACAGGGGTACGACAGATACGCAGTATTTT. As protein: CASSHRGTTDTQYF.

The chain uses TRBV20-1 and TRBJ1-2, with unresolved D. The CDR3 length is 13 residues. V was pared by 1 base and J by 3 bases, with 9 bases between. CDR1 DFQATT and CDR2 SNEGSKA come from the germline V gene (reference sequence). CDR3 sequence (DNA): TGCAGTGCTAGAGCAGAAGGTTACTATGGCTACACCTTC. It yields the protein CSARAEGYYGYTF.

The rearrangement uses TRBV7-8 and TRBJ2-3, with TRBD1 identical over 7 bases. CDR3 length: 16 amino acids. V dropped 5 bases and J dropped 5; count of bases not matched to a gene: 13. The germline V gene encodes CDR1 SGHVS and CDR2 FQNEAQ. The DNA of the CDR3 is TGTGCCAGCAGCCCACGGACAGGTCGATTTATAGATACGCAGTATTTT. Its protein product is CASSPRTGRFIDTQYF.

The chain joins TRBV27 to TRBJ1-2; 7 nucleotides match TRBD1. The junction had 6 bases not matched to a gene; V was cut back by 2 bases and J by 3 bases. The CDR3 covers 15 residues. Per germline, CDR1 MNHEY and CDR2 SMNVEV (reference sequence). Written as DNA, the CDR3 is TGTGCCAGCAGTTTAACTCCGGGACAGTACTATGGCTACACCTTC. Amino acids: CASSLTPGQYYGYTF.

This clonotype was detected a few times. The V gene is TRBV5-1, the J gene TRBJ2-3; maybe TRBD1 (5 bases). From germline, CDR1 is SGHRS and CDR2 YFSETQ. Deletions cut 2 bases from V and 6 bases from J, with 10 bases between. This CDR3 is built from 13 residues. The CDR3 sequence is CASSLKGWDTQYF. As DNA, the CDR3 is TGCGCCAGCAGCTTAAAGGGGTGGGATACGCAGTATTTT.

V usage is TRBV11-2 and J usage is TRBJ2-5, with a possible D match to TRBD2 (5 bases). The germline gives CDR1 SGHAT, CDR2 FQNNGV. Trimming took off 2 bases at V and 2 bases at J, with 9 bases between the two ends. This CDR3 is built from 14 residues. Here the CDR3 DNA reads TGTGCCAGCAGCTTAAGTGAGGGACAAGAGACCCAGTACTTC. Its protein product is CASSLSEGQETQYF.

This clonotype was found many times. The chain couples TRBV4-1 to TRBJ1-2; D not resolved. Germline V lookup: CDR1 MGHRA, CDR2 YSYEKL. V was shortened by 3 bases and J by 4 bases, with 9 bases between the two germline ends. The length of the CDR3 is 13 residues. The CDR3 sequence is CASSQWEGYGYTF. CDR3 nucleotides: TGCGCCAGCAGCCAGTGGGAAGGCTATGGCTACACCTTC.

The chain combines TRBV15 with TRBJ2-3; D possibly corresponds to TRBD2 (7 bases). Germline loops: CDR1 LNHNV, CDR2 YYDKDF (reference sequence). With 5 bases removed from V and 6 bases from J, the gap between germline ends came to 15 bases. The CDR3 sequence is 14 residues long. The CDR3 loop is CATSPPGRGDTQYF. CDR3 in DNA: TGTGCCACCAGCCCGCCGGGGAGGGGGGATACGCAGTATTTT.

This clonotype was picked up many times. This chain connects TRBV7-3 to TRBJ2-2; D unclear. Trimming took 5 bases from V and 5 from J, leaving 9 bases between them. The germline CDR1 and CDR2 sequences are SGHTA and FQGTGA. This CDR3 has 13 residues. CDR3 sequence: CASSLQETGELFF. CDR3 DNA: TGTGCCAGCAGCCTGCAGGAGACCGGGGAGCTGTTTTTT.

This clonotype has only a few counts. The rearrangement uses TRBV7-3 and TRBJ1-1; D may be TRBD1 (6 bases). CDR3 length: 13 residues. V lost 5 bases to trimming and J lost 4 bases, with 11 bases between them. The germline CDR1 and CDR2 sequences are SGHTA and FQGTGA. Here the CDR3 DNA reads TGTGCCAGCAGCCTGTACAGGGCCACTGAAGCTTTCTTT. Protein product: CASSLYRATEAFF. Variable domain in full (rest from reference TRBV7-3 and TRBJ1-1): GAGVSQTPSNKVTEKGKYVELRCDPISGHTALYWYRQSLGQGPEFLIYFQGTGAADDSGLPNDRFFAVRPEGSVSTLKIQRTERGDSAVYLCASSLYRATEAFFGQGTRLTVV.

J is TRBJ1-2 and V is TRBV7-9; 8 bases are shared with TRBD1. The V gene end was trimmed by 8 bases and the J gene end by 3 bases; junction bases not matched to a gene: 8. Looked up from germline, CDR1 is SEHNR and CDR2 is FQNEAQ (reference sequence). CDR3 length: 14 amino acids. CDR3 nucleotides: TGTGCCAGCGATGCAGGGGGCCGGGACTATGGCTACACCTTC. Protein product: CASDAGGRDYGYTF.

This chain joins TRBV7-6 and TRBJ2-3; D may be TRBD1 (6 bases). Trimming cost V 4 bases and J 11 bases, with 19 bases left between them. This CDR3 comprises 14 residues. Germline loops: CDR1 SGHVS, CDR2 FNYEAQ. The CDR3 spells CASSSPGDTHGQYF. For the CDR3, the DNA is TGTGCCAGCAGCTCCCCCGGGGACACGCACGGGCAGTATTTT.

The chain uses TRBV7-9 and TRBJ2-3, with D perhaps TRBD1 or TRBD2 (5 bases each). With 5 bases removed from V and 2 bases from J, the gap between germline ends came to 14 bases. CDR1 and CDR2 from the germline V gene are SEHNR and FQNEAQ (reference sequence). CDR3 length equals 15 residues. Written as DNA, the CDR3 is TGTGCCAGCAGCCCCCGGGGCAGTTACACAGATACGCAGTATTTT. It encodes CASSPRGSYTDTQYF. Variable domain in full (rest from reference TRBV7-9 and TRBJ2-3): DTGVSQNPRHKITKRGQNVTFRCDPISEHNRLYWYRQTLGQGPEFLTYFQNEAQLEKSRLLSDRFSAERPKGSFSTLEIQRTEQGDSAMYLCASSPRGSYTDTQYFGPGTRLTVL.

This clonotype was found a few times. The chain uses TRBV15 and TRBJ1-5; D may be TRBD1 (5 bases). Germline V gene sequence: CDR1 LNHNV, CDR2 YYDKDF (reference sequence). The CDR3 loop spans 16 amino acids. V lost 0 bases and J 3 bases, leaving 12 bases between the germline ends. Here the CDR3 DNA reads TGTGCCACCAGCAGAGATGGCTGGGGACCCAATCAGCCCCAGCATTTT. Translating it yields CATSRDGWGPNQPQHF.

The rearrangement links TRBV7-9 to TRBJ2-2, with D tentatively TRBD1 (5 bases). Trimming cost V 6 bases and J 9 bases, with 11 bases left between them. Germline V gene sequence: CDR1 SEHNR, CDR2 FQNEAQ (reference sequence). This CDR3 has 12 amino acids. The CDR3 DNA sequence: TGTGCCAGCAGTTGGGGCCCCCGGGAGCTGTTTTTT. Protein sequence: CASSWGPRELFF.

The sample holds a few counts of this clonotype. The V gene is TRBV5-6, the J gene TRBJ1-2; D unclear. The CDR3 length is 16 residues. Germline CDR1 is SGHDT and CDR2 is YYEEEE. Trimming removed 4 bases from V and 4 bases from J, with 20 bases in between. CDR3 amino acids: CASSRRYGRLSYGYTF. The CDR3 nucleotides read TGTGCCAGCAGCCGGAGGTACGGCAGACTATCCTATGGCTACACCTTC. The whole variable domain, remainder taken from reference TRBV5-6 and TRBJ1-2, is DAGVTQSPTHLIKTRGQQVTLRCSPKSGHDTVSWYQQALGQGPQFIFQYYEEEERQRGNFPDRFSGHQFPNYSSELNVNALLLGDSALYLCASSRRYGRLSYGYTFGSGTRLTVV.